This TCR beta chain was sequenced during a study of blood T cell repertoires in COVID-19. Overall study context: Acute-phase and convalescent COVID-19 samples originated in the United States, Italy and Spain. The analysed material was cDNA or gDNA that came from T cells, B-cell-depleted T cells, or PBMCs.

Using immunoSEQ multiplex PCR, the repertoire was profiled, and TCRdb retains in-frame clones only, with some absent. Among some 110,000 clones listed, approximately 86% were seen once. The CDR3 runs to 16 residues. V shed 2 bases and J 2 bases; nucleotides not matched to a gene: 8. Germline CDR1 ENHRY, CDR2 SYGVKD. The TCR originated in a man aged 35-49 years with acute or convalescent COVID-19. Source material: peripheral blood. This chain connects TRBV10-3 to TRBJ1-1, with 7 bases aligning to TRBD1. The chain's CDR3 is CAISEAGQSLNTEAFF. In nucleotides, the CDR3 is TGTGCCATCAGTGAGGCGGGACAGAGCCTAAACACTGAAGCTTTCTTT.